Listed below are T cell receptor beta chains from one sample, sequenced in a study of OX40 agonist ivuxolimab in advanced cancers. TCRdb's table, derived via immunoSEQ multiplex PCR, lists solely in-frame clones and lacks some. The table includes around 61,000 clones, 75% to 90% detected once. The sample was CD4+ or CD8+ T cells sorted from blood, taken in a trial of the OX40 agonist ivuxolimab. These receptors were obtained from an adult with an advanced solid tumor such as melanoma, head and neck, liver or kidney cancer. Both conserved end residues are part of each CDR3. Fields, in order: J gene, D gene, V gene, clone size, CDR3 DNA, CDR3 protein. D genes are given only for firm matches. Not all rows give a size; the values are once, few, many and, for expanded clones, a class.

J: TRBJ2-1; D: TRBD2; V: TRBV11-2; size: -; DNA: TGTGCCAGCGCACTAGCGGGGGGGAGTTTGGAGCAGTTCTTC; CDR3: CASALAGGSLEQFF
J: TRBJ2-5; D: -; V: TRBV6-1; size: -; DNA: TGTGCCAGCAGTGGGGGGGACCAAGAGACCCAGTACTTC; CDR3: CASSGGDQETQYF
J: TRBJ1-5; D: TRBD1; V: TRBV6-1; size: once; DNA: TGTGCCAGCAGAGACACAGGGGAGAAACAGCCCCAGCATTTT; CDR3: CASRDTGEKQPQHF
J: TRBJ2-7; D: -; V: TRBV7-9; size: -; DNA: TGTGCCAGCAGCTTAGGCCTCTTTCTGTCCTACGAGCAGTACTTC; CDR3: CASSLGLFLSYEQYF
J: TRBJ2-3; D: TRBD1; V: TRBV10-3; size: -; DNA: TGTGCCATCAGGGGGGACAGAAGCACAGATACGCAGTATTTT; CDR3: CAIRGDRSTDTQYF
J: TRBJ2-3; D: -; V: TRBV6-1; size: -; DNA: TGTGCCAGCAGTGAAACGGACCCAGGTACGCAGTATTTT; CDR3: CASSETDPGTQYF
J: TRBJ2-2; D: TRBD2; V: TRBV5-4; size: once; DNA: TGTGCCAGCAGGTCGACTAGCGGGAACACCGGGGAGCTGTTTTTT; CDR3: CASRSTSGNTGELFF
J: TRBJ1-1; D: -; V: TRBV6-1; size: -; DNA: TGTGCCAGCGGAGGTCCGCTGAACACTGAAGCTTTCTTT; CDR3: CASGGPLNTEAFF
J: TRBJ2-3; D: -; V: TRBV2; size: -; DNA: TGTGCCAGCAGTGTCAGGGCCGGGGGCACAGATACGCAGTATTTT; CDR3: CASSVRAGGTDTQYF
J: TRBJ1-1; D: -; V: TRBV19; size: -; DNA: TGTGCCAGTAGTATAGTCGGGAGGGGGGGTGGCACTGAAGCTTTCTTT; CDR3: CASSIVGRGGGTEAFF
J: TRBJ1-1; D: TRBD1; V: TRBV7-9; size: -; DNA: TGTGCCAGCAGCTTAGTCGCGGCGCAGGGGGCTGAAGCTTTCTTT; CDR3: CASSLVAAQGAEAFF
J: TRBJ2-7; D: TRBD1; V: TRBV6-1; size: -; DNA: TGTGCCAGCAGAATGGGACAGAGTTCCTACGAGCAGTACTTC; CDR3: CASRMGQSSYEQYF
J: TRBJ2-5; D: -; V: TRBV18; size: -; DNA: TGTGCCAGCTCACCAGGGGAGACCCAGTACTTC; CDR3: CASSPGETQYF
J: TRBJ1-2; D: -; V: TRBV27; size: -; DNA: TGTGCCAGCAGTTTATCGTCGGCGGCCTCTAACTATGGCTACACCTTC; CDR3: CASSLSSAASNYGYTF
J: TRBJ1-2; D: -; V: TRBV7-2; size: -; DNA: TGTGCCAGCAGCTTAGCGCTCGACAGCTATGGCTACACCTTC; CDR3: CASSLALDSYGYTF
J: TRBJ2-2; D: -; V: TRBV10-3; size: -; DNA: TGTGCCATCAGTGACCCGACAGGAATCACCGGGGAGCTGTTTTTT; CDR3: CAISDPTGITGELFF
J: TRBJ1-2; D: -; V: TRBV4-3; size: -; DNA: TGCGCCAGCAGCCAAGGCCGGGACACATTCGCTAACTATGGCTACACCTTC; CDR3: CASSQGRDTFANYGYTF
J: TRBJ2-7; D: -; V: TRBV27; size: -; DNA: TGTGCCAGCAGCTCCACAGGAGTTAGCTCCTACGAGCAGTACTTC; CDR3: CASSSTGVSSYEQYF
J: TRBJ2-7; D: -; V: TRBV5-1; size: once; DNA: TGCGCCAGCAGCTTGGTACGGGGGACCTACGAGCAGTACTTC; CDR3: CASSLVRGTYEQYF
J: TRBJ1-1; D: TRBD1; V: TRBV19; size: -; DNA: TGTGCCAGCAAGCCAAGACAGGGGCGGAACACTGAAGCTTTCTTT; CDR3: CASKPRQGRNTEAFF
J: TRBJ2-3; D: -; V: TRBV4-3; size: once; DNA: TGCGCCAGCAGCCAAGGACCACCTTCAGGGGATACGCAGTATTTT; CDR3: CASSQGPPSGDTQYF
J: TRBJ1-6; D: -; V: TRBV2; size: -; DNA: TGTGCCAGCAGTGAAAGTCTAGGAAACTATAATTCACCCCTCCACTTT; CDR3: CASSESLGNYNSPLHF
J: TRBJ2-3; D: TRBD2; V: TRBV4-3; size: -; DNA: TGCGCCAGCAGCCAAGATCACGGACTAGTCCCCAGCACAGATACGCAGTATTTT; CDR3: CASSQDHGLVPSTDTQYF
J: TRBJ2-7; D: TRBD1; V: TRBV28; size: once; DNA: TGTGCCAGCAGTGGAACCGGGACAGGGATGTACGAGCAGTACTTC; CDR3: CASSGTGTGMYEQYF
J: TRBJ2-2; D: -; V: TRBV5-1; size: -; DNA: TGCGCCAGCAGCTTTCTGGACTCAAACACCGGGGAGCTGTTTTTT; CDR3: CASSFLDSNTGELFF
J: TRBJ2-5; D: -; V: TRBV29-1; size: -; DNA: TGCAGCGTTGCCACAACTAGCCCACAAGAGACCCAGTACTTC; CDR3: CSVATTSPQETQYF
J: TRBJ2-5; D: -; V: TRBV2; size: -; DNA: TGTGCCAGCAGGAGGACGGGCACGGAAGAGACCCAGTACTTC; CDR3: CASRRTGTEETQYF
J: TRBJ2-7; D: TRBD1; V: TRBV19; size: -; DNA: TGTGCCAGTTGTACCGGGACAGGGAGCTACGAGCAGTACTTC; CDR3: CASCTGTGSYEQYF
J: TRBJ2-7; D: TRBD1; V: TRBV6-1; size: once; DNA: TGTGCCAGCAGCAGGGACAGGACTCAGTACTTC; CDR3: CASSRDRTQYF
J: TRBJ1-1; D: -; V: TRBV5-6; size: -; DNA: TGTGCCAGCAGCCTCCAGGGGATCGCTGAAGCTTTCTTT; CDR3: CASSLQGIAEAFF
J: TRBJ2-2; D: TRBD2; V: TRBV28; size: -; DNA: TGTGCCAGCAGTTCCACCTCCGGGAGGATGGGGGAGCTGTTTTTT; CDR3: CASSSTSGRMGELFF
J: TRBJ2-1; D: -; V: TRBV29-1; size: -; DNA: TGCAGCGTTGAGGGCCGTAGGAGCTCCTACAATGAGCAGTTCTTC; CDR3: CSVEGRRSSYNEQFF
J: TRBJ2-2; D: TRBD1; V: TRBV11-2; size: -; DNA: TGTGCCAGCAGCTTATTCCTGACCCGGGACAGGGATACCGGGGAGCTGTTTTTT; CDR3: CASSLFLTRDRDTGELFF
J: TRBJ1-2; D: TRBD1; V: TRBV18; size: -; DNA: TGTGCCAGCTCACGACAGGGGACAGATAACTATGGCTACACCTTC; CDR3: CASSRQGTDNYGYTF
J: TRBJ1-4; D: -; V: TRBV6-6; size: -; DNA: TGTGCCAGCATTCCCGGGGCCAAACTGTTTTTT; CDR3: CASIPGAKLFF
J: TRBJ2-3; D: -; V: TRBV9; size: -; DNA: TGTGCCAGCAGCGTAGAATTCGATGGGCTCGCTGCGGATACGCAGTATTTT; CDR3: CASSVEFDGLAADTQYF
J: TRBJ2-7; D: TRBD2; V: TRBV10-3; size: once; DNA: TGTGCCATCAGTGAGTTGGCGGGGGGGCCCAACGAGCAGTACTTC; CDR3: CAISELAGGPNEQYF
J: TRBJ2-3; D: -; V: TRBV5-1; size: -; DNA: TGCGCCAGCAGTACAAGGGGACTGGGGCCCACAGATACGCAGTATTTT; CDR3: CASSTRGLGPTDTQYF
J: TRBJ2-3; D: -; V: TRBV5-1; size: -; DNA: TGCGCCAGCAGCTTGACTGGGGCAGATACGCAGTATTTT; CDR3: CASSLTGADTQYF